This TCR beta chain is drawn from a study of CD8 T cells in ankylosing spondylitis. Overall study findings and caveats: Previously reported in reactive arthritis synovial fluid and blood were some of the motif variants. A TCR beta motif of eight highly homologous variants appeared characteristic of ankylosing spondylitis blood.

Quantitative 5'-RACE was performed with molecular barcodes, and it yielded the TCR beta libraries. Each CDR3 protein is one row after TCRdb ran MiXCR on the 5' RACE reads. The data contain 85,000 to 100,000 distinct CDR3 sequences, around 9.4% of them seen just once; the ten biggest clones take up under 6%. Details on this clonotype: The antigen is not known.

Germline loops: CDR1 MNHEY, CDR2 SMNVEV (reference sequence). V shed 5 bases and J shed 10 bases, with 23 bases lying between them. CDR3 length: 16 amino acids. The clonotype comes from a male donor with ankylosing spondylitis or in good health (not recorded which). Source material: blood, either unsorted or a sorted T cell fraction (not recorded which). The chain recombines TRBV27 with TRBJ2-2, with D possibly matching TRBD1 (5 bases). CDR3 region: CASSRGRGPSGPELFF. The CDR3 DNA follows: TGTGCCAGCAGTAGGGGTCGAGGACCCTCCGGCCCGGAGCTGTTTTTT.